The TCR beta chain under discussion was sequenced for a study of blood T cell repertoires in COVID-19. Whole-study context: Material from acute and convalescent COVID-19 was sourced from the United States, Italy and Spain. PBMCs, B-cell-depleted T cells, or T cells provided the cDNA or gDNA that made up the material.

This CDR3 contains 14 residues. V lost 1 base, J lost 1 base, and 6 bases lay in between. Germline values: CDR1 PRHDT, CDR2 FYEKMQ (reference sequence). In the original workflow: Reference gene primer amplification gave nucleated cell count estimates. The protocol was immunoSEQ multiplex PCR, while the TCRdb copy is restricted to in-frame clones and leaves out a portion. V, J and clone size reflect that table, while D and trimming were determined from the DNA. Among 410,000 or so clones listed, 86% were seen once. The sequence came from a woman in her twenties or thirties with active or convalescent COVID-19. Specimen: peripheral blood. This chain uses TRBV13 with TRBJ2-3; possible D gene TRBD2, 5 bases. The CDR3 loop reads CASSLEAGTDTQYF. Here the CDR3 DNA reads TGTGCCAGCAGCTTAGAAGCGGGCACAGATACGCAGTATTTT.